The 32 T cell receptor beta chains given below trace back to one sample, sequenced in a study of identical twins. MiXCR was run by TCRdb on the 5' RACE reads, yielding one entry per CDR3 protein. The sample records hundreds of thousands of distinct CDR3 sequences, roughly an eighth being singletons. This same sample was also taken into another study, of yellow fever vaccine responses in identical twins.

Specimen: PBMCs. Receptors originate from a woman younger than 35 in good health.

This rearrangement joins TRBV28 to TRBJ2-5, with D perhaps matching TRBD1 or TRBD2 (5 bases each). V was clipped by 4 bases and J by 4 bases, with 13 bases between them. The germline CDR1 and CDR2 sequences are MDHEN and SYDVKM. The CDR3 covers 14 residues. The CDR3 protein is CASSSHGTAETQYF. The CDR3 DNA reads as TGTGCCAGCAGTTCACATGGGACGGCAGAGACCCAGTACTTC.

Ten or more counts support this clonotype. This chain links TRBV5-1 with TRBJ1-2; D remains unclear. There are 14 residues in the CDR3. Germline V gives CDR1 SGHRS, CDR2 YFSETQ. Trimming removed 0 bases at V and 7 bases at J, with 13 bases between. CDR3 sequence: CASSLGAETGGYTF. CDR3 nucleotide sequence: TGCGCCAGCAGCTTGGGTGCTGAGACTGGTGGCTACACCTTC.

In this sample, this clonotype turned up a few times. The chain carries TRBV7-2 and TRBJ1-2, with D tentatively TRBD1 (6 bases). There are 14 residues in the CDR3. Trimming pared 3 bases from V and 2 bases from J, leaving 10 bases between. Germline loops: CDR1 SGHTA, CDR2 FQGNSA. DNA of the CDR3: TGTGCCAGCAGCTTGTCAGGGGTCAACTATGGCTACACCTTC. It encodes CASSLSGVNYGYTF.

V gene TRBV6-5 combines with J gene TRBJ1-1; D is ambiguous. Germline V gene data show CDR1 as MNHEY and CDR2 as SVGAGI. This CDR3 has 14 amino acids. Trimming left V 0 bases short and J 7 bases short, with 12 bases between. The CDR3 loop is CASSYSNPSVEAFF. CDR3 coding DNA: TGTGCCAGCAGTTACTCGAATCCATCGGTTGAAGCTTTCTTT.

This sequence joins TRBV10-3 and TRBJ1-2; D is perhaps TRBD1 (6 bases). V was trimmed by 3 bases and J by 3 bases, leaving 8 bases between them. The CDR3 sequence is 13 residues long. The germline V gene encodes CDR1 ENHRY and CDR2 SYGVKD. Here the CDR3 DNA reads TGTGCCATCAGTGAACAGGGCTACTATGGCTACACCTTC. Translated: CAISEQGYYGYTF.

The rearrangement uses TRBV28 and TRBJ2-3; D gene uncertain. The CDR3 spans 14 residues. Trimming stripped 3 bases from V and 3 bases from J, with 10 bases between. Germline values: CDR1 MDHEN, CDR2 SYDVKM. CDR3 in amino acids: CASSFHTRTDTQYF. CDR3 sequence (DNA): TGTGCCAGCAGTTTCCACACAAGGACAGATACGCAGTATTTT. The complete variable domain, with remaining parts taken from reference TRBV28 and TRBJ2-3, reads DVKVTQSSRYLVKRTGEKVFLECVQDMDHENMFWYRQDPGLGLRLIYFSYDVKMKEKGDIPEGYSVSREKKERFSLILESASTNQTSMYLCASSFHTRTDTQYFGPGTRLTVL.

The sample holds a few counts of this clonotype. The chain combines TRBV12-3 or TRBV12-4 with TRBJ1-2; possible D gene TRBD1, 5 bases. V lost 5 bases, J lost 1 base, and 11 bases lay in between. The CDR3 totals 14 residues. CDR3 coding DNA: TGTGCCAGCAGTCCAGGAGGGGTTAACTATGGCTACACCTTC. Protein product: CASSPGGVNYGYTF.

This clonotype was counted only a few times. The CDR3 bases are TGTGCCACCAGGACAGACAGGGGAGGGACCCAGTACTTC. Protein product: CATRTDRGGTQYF. The gene calls are TRBV15 and TRBJ2-5; 8 nucleotides match TRBD1. The CDR3 contains 13 residues. The germline CDR1 and CDR2 sequences are LNHNV and YYDKDF (reference sequence). The ends lost 6 bases at V and 7 bases at J; junction bases unmatched: 7.

Only one count was recorded for this clonotype. The V and J genes are TRBV6-1 and TRBJ2-1, with TRBD2 identical over 7 bases. The germline V gene has CDR1 MNHNS and CDR2 SASEGT. V shed 8 bases, J shed 7 bases, and the junction held 8 bases outside the gene matches. The CDR3 spans 13 residues. CDR3 DNA sequence: TGTGCCAGCCTGCGGGAGATTAGGAATGAGCAGTTCTTC. Protein: CASLREIRNEQFF.

The table lists this clonotype with a few counts. The gene calls are TRBV4-1 and TRBJ1-2; the D gene is possibly TRBD1 (6 bases). V dropped 8 bases and J dropped 0 bases, with 10 bases sitting between them. The CDR3 extends over 13 amino acids. CDR1 MGHRA and CDR2 YSYEKL come from the germline V gene. In DNA, the CDR3 is TGCGCCAGCCGGGACACCGCTAACTATGGCTACACCTTC. This encodes CASRDTANYGYTF.

In the case of this clonotype: The junction departs from germline at one end; a sequencing error may be responsible. The rearrangement joins TRBV2 to TRBJ2-1, with 7 bases fitting TRBD2. The germline CDR1 and CDR2 sequences are SNHLY and FYNNEI. This CDR3 has 16 amino acids. The CDR3 nucleotides read TGTGCCAGCAGGGAAGACGGGGGGAGCTCCTACAATGAGCAGTTCTTC. Translating it yields CASREDGGSSYNEQFF.

The CDR3 DNA follows: TGTGCCAGCAGCTGGCGGGGGCTCTACCAAGAGACCCAGTACTTC. Translated: CASSWRGLYQETQYF. V is TRBV6-1 and J is TRBJ2-5, with D perhaps matching TRBD2 (7 bases). The CDR3 contains 15 residues. Trimming cost V 6 bases and J 0 bases, with 14 bases left between them. CDR1 is MNHNS and CDR2 is SASEGT in the germline V gene.

The chain recombines TRBV3-1 with TRBJ2-7; perhaps TRBD1 as D (7 bases). V was cut by 0 bases and J by 4 bases, with 13 bases left in between. The CDR3 runs to 15 residues. Germline assignment: CDR1 LGHDT and CDR2 YNNKEL (reference sequence). In DNA, the CDR3 is TGTGCCAGCAGCCAAGATAGGGCAGGGGGGTACGAGCAGTACTTC. Encoded protein: CASSQDRAGGYEQYF.

The chain combines TRBV11-2 with TRBJ2-5; TRBD1 matches at 8 bases. The CDR3 has 15 amino acids. Trimming cost V 5 bases and J 4 bases; bases outside gene matches: 9. Germline V gene sequence: CDR1 SGHAT, CDR2 FQNNGV. In DNA form, the CDR3 reads TGTGCCAGCAGCCCACGACAGGGGTCAGCAGAGACCCAGTACTTC. Translating gives CASSPRQGSAETQYF.

The chain combines TRBV25-1 with TRBJ2-4; maybe TRBD1 (5 bases). Looked up from germline, CDR1 is MGHDK and CDR2 is SYGVNS. The V end lost 2 bases, the J end lost 4 bases, and 9 bases lay between the germline ends. This CDR3 contains 14 residues. CDR3 coding DNA: TGTGCCAGCAGTGAAGCAGGGATTAAAAACATTCAGTACTTC. Translated: CASSEAGIKNIQYF. Complete variable domain (other parts from reference TRBV25-1 and TRBJ2-4): EADIYQTPRYLVIGTGKKITLECSQTMGHDKMYWYQQDPGMELHLIHYSYGVNSTEKGDLSSESTVSRIRTEHFPLTLESARPSHTSQYLCASSEAGIKNIQYFGAGTRLSVL.

There are a few counts of this clonotype. J is TRBJ1-4 and V is TRBV20-1; 9 nucleotides match TRBD1. Trimming cost V 2 bases and J 12 bases; bases outside gene matches: 10. The CDR3 sequence is 14 residues long. Germline V gives CDR1 DFQATT, CDR2 SNEGSKA (reference sequence). CDR3 sequence: CSARPTGGHFELFF. The CDR3 nucleotides are TGCAGTGCTAGACCCACAGGGGGCCATTTTGAACTGTTTTTT.

This clonotype was seen a few times. The chain recombines TRBV19 with TRBJ2-2, with D possibly being TRBD1 (5 bases). The V end was cut by 10 bases, the J end by 5 bases, with 17 bases between. The CDR3 runs 14 residues. Germline V gene lookup returns CDR1 LNHDA and CDR2 SQIVND (reference sequence). The CDR3 nucleotides are TGTGCCACCACCTCAGGGCGGCTTACCGGGGAGCTGTTTTTT. It specifies CATTSGRLTGELFF.

This chain joins TRBV7-8 and TRBJ2-3; tentatively, D is TRBD1 (6 bases). The germline V gene has CDR1 SGHVS and CDR2 FQNEAQ. Trimming stripped 5 bases from V and 1 base from J, with 19 bases between. This CDR3 has 17 residues. CDR3 region: CASSIRDDRLGTDTQYF. Written as DNA, the CDR3 is TGTGCCAGCAGCATCCGAGACGACAGGCTCGGCACAGATACGCAGTATTTT.

In its sample, this clonotype was seen a few times. This rearrangement joins TRBV18 to TRBJ2-7; maybe TRBD2 (7 bases). The germline V gene has CDR1 KGHSH and CDR2 LQKENI. The CDR3 has 12 amino acids. V shed 5 bases and J shed 5 bases, with 10 bases lying between them. CDR3 loop: CASSTGTNEQYV. The DNA for the CDR3 is TGTGCCAGCTCAACAGGGACTAACGAGCAGTACGTC.

This clonotype was seen at least ten times. The chain is built from TRBV6-1 and TRBJ1-2; 7 bases map to TRBD1. CDR1 MNHNS and CDR2 SASEGT come from the germline V gene. CDR3 size: 15 residues. The V and J ends lost 9 bases and 3 bases, in that order; junction bases with no gene match: 13. CDR3 coding DNA: TGTGCCAGTTCGCCCTTGACAGGGCACTACTATGGCTACACCTTC. Its protein product is CASSPLTGHYYGYTF.

This clonotype was seen at least ten times. The chain employs TRBV20-1 and TRBJ1-6; no reliable D call. V lost 6 bases and J lost 7, with 13 bases in between. From germline, CDR1 is DFQATT and CDR2 SNEGSKA (reference sequence). CDR3 length: 13 residues. The CDR3 DNA reads as TGCAGTGCCCCCCGGACGGCGAATTCACCCCTCCACTTT. As protein: CSAPRTANSPLHF.

This clonotype was counted between two and nine times. The chain has TRBV27 and TRBJ2-7; D is unclear. Germline CDR1 reads MNHEY; CDR2 reads SMNVEV (reference sequence). Trimming removed 0 bases from V and 5 bases from J, with 11 bases in between. The CDR3 extends over 14 amino acids. DNA for the CDR3: TGTGCCAGCAGTTTATCCCCTTTTCGCAACGAGCAGTACTTC. This translates into CASSLSPFRNEQYF.

The chain links TRBV11-2 to TRBJ2-1; 10 bases match TRBD2. V shed 6 bases, J shed 0 bases, and the junction held 20 bases outside the gene matches. Germline values: CDR1 SGHAT, CDR2 FQNNGV. This CDR3 is built from 21 residues. The CDR3 protein is CASREGQISGGTPRSYNEQFF. CDR3 nucleotides: TGTGCCAGCAGGGAGGGGCAGATTAGCGGGGGGACTCCTCGCTCCTACAATGAGCAGTTCTTC.

V is TRBV29-1 and J is TRBJ2-1, with TRBD1 identical over 7 bases. The CDR3 loop spans 12 amino acids. V lost 5 bases, J lost 9 bases, and 7 bases stayed unmatched. Germline V CDR1 and CDR2: SQVTM, ANQGSEA. DNA of the CDR3: TGCAGCGTTAACTTGGGACAGCCTGAGCAGTTCTTC. Amino acids: CSVNLGQPEQFF.

This clonotype appeared a few times. The chain recombines TRBV28 with TRBJ2-7; D is possibly TRBD2 (6 bases). This CDR3 region has 14 residues. The germline V gene has CDR1 MDHEN and CDR2 SYDVKM. With 6 bases removed from V and 2 bases from J, the gap between germline ends came to 14 bases. CDR3 nucleotides: TGTGCCAGCAGGCCTTGGAGGGGAGCCTACGAGCAGTACTTC. This encodes CASRPWRGAYEQYF.

The table lists this clonotype with a few counts. The rearrangement joins TRBV6-1 to TRBJ2-3, with TRBD1 matching 10 bases. The CDR3 is 15 residues long. The V and J ends lost 6 bases and 4 bases, in that order; junction bases with no gene match: 7. CDR1 is MNHNS and CDR2 is SASEGT in the germline V gene. The CDR3 DNA sequence: TGTGCCAGCAGCCGGGACAGGGGTTTAGCAGATACGCAGTATTTT. It specifies CASSRDRGLADTQYF.

This clonotype has a handful of counts. The chain joins TRBV12-3 or TRBV12-4 to TRBJ2-3; TRBD2 agrees at 10 bases. This CDR3 comprises 12 residues. V shed 5 bases and J 14 bases; nucleotides not matched to a gene: 7. In DNA form, the CDR3 reads TGTGCCAGCAGTAGCGGGGGGGCCATGTGGTATTTT. This sequence encodes CASSSGGAMWYF.

The chain links TRBV6-9 to TRBJ2-1; 8 bases align to TRBD2. After removal of 1 base from V and 7 bases from J, the junction contained 9 bases not matched to a gene. Per germline, CDR1 MNHGY and CDR2 SVAAGI. CDR3 size: 16 residues. The CDR3 reads CASSYLGGRPGNEQFF. The CDR3 DNA follows: TGTGCCAGCAGTTATTTGGGCGGGAGGCCGGGGAATGAGCAGTTCTTC.

This clonotype has only a few counts. The chain combines TRBV7-9 with TRBJ2-1; D is unclear. CDR3 length equals 13 residues. V lost 4 bases to trimming and J lost 3 bases, with 7 bases between them. Germline CDR1 is SEHNR and CDR2 is FQNEAQ (reference sequence). The CDR3 is CASSSPNYNEQFF. The CDR3 region has the DNA TGTGCCAGCAGCTCCCCCAACTACAATGAGCAGTTCTTC.

This clonotype turned up a few times. The chain carries TRBV20-1 and TRBJ1-2, with D possibly TRBD1 on 5 matching bases. V was pared by 6 bases and J by 5 bases, with 13 bases between. CDR1 is DFQATT and CDR2 is SNEGSKA in the germline V gene (reference sequence). This CDR3 contains 12 residues. The DNA of the CDR3 is TGCAGTGCAGGGGTGGGGCGGTATGGCTACACCTTC. Protein: CSAGVGRYGYTF.

This clonotype has just a few counts. V gene TRBV29-1 combines with J gene TRBJ1-1, with 7 bases that match TRBD1. V was clipped by 4 bases and J by 1 base; unmatched bases: 3. The CDR3 loop spans 13 amino acids. Germline CDR1 is SQVTM and CDR2 is ANQGSEA. The DNA for the CDR3 is TGCAGCGTTGGAGACAGGGAGAACACTGAAGCTTTCTTT. Translation: CSVGDRENTEAFF.

A few counts support this clonotype. The genes are TRBV5-5 and TRBJ2-5; D perhaps matches TRBD1 (6 bases). V gave up 0 bases and J gave up 4 bases, with 13 bases separating them. Germline V gene sequence: CDR1 SGHKS, CDR2 YYEKEE (reference sequence). The CDR3 loop spans 15 amino acids. CDR3 amino acids: CASSLGITGLETQYF. Written as DNA, the CDR3 is TGTGCCAGCAGCTTGGGGATCACAGGGCTAGAGACCCAGTACTTC.